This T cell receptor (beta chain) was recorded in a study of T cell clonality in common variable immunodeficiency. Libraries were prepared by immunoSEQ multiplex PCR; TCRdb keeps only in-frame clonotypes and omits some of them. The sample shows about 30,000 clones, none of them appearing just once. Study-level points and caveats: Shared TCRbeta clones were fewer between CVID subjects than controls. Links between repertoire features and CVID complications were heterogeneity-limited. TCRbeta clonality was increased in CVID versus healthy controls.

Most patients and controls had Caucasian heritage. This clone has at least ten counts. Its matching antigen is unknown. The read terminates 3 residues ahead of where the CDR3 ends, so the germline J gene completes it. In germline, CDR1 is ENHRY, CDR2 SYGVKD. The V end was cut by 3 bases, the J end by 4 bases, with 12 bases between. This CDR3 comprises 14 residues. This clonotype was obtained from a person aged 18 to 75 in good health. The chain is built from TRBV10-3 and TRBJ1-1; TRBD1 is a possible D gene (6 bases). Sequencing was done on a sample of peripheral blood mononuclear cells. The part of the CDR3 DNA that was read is TGTGCCATCAGTGAAGGCGGACAGTTCACTGAA. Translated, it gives CAISEGGQFTE. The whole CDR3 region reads CAISEGGQFTEAFF.